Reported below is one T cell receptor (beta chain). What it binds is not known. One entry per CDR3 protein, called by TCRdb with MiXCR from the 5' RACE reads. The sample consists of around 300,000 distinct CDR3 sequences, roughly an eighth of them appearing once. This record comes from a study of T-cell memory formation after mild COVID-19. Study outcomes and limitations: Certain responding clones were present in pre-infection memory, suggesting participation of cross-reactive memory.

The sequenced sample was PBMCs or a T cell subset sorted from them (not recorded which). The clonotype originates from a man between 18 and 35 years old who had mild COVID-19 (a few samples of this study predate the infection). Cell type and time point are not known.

CDR3 region: CASGDQAGYNEQFF. CDR3 in DNA: TGTGCTAGTGGCGACCAGGCTGGCTACAATGAGCAGTTCTTC. The V gene is TRBV12-5, the J gene TRBJ2-1; D not resolved. Germline loops: CDR1 LGHNT, CDR2 FRNRAP. The ends were cut back, 6 bases at V and 3 bases at J, with 12 bases in the middle. This CDR3 spans 14 amino acids.